Following are 30 T cell receptor beta chains from one sample sequenced in a study of CD8+CD57+ T cells in acquired aplastic anemia. According to the study, genomic DNA was the template for TCR beta VDJ and CDR3 profiling. One entry per CDR3 protein, called by TCRdb with MiXCR from the reads. The sample shows 150,000 to 200,000 distinct CDR3 sequences, under 55% of them seen only once. All patients picked for sequencing had shown, by flow cytometry, an expansion of CD8+CD57+ cells. The sample was sorted CD4+, CD8+, or CD8+CD57+ T cells (not recorded which) from PBMCs. Source of these receptors: a human donor with aplastic anemia.

This clonotype was counted a few times. The V gene is TRBV9, the J gene TRBJ2-1; D is unclear. This CDR3 comprises 15 residues. The V gene lost 1 base and the J gene lost 4 bases, with 12 bases spanning the gap. CDR1 and CDR2 from the germline V gene are SGDLS and YYNGEE. The CDR3 sequence: CASSVSAATYNEQFF. In DNA, the CDR3 is TGTGCCAGCAGCGTAAGCGCGGCGACATACAATGAGCAGTTCTTC.

In this sample, this clonotype turned up many times. The V gene is TRBV20-1, the J gene TRBJ2-7; 7 bases are shared with TRBD1. This CDR3 comprises 14 residues. From germline, CDR1 is DFQATT and CDR2 SNEGSKA (reference sequence). The junction had 10 bases not matched to a gene; V was cut back by 2 bases and J by 6 bases. The CDR3: CSARQGTVVPEQYF. CDR3 sequence (DNA): TGCAGTGCTAGACAGGGGACAGTCGTCCCCGAGCAGTACTTC.

This clonotype was found many times. The genes are TRBV19 and TRBJ1-2, with 8 bases identical to TRBD1. Germline CDR1 is LNHDA and CDR2 is SQIVND (reference sequence). The CDR3 spans 15 residues. V dropped 6 bases and J dropped 4; count of bases not matched to a gene: 10. The CDR3 protein is CASSGQGGESYGYTF. The CDR3 region has the DNA TGTGCCAGTAGCGGACAGGGTGGGGAGTCCTATGGCTACACCTTC.

V gene TRBV4-2 combines with J gene TRBJ1-5; tentative D call: TRBD1 (6 bases). The length of the CDR3 is 15 residues. The V end lost 5 bases, the J end lost 2 bases, and 13 bases lay between the germline ends. Germline CDR1 LGHNA, CDR2 YNFKEQ. In DNA form, the CDR3 reads TGTGCCAGCAGCGAGGGGGGGCATGGCAATCAGCCCCAGCATTTT. This encodes CASSEGGHGNQPQHF.

At least ten counts were recorded for this clonotype. V gene TRBV24-1 combines with J gene TRBJ2-5; D is uncertain. The CDR3 consists of 11 residues. Trimming stripped 7 bases from V and 7 bases from J, with 9 bases between. Germline assignment: CDR1 KGHDR and CDR2 SFDVKD. As DNA, the CDR3 is TGTGCCACCAGGGGTGGCGGGACCCAGTACTTC. This codes for CATRGGGTQYF.

This clonotype came up many times. DNA for the CDR3: TGTGCCAGCAGCTTTTCAGGGGGAGATGGCTACACCTTC. Its protein is CASSFSGGDGYTF. V and J are TRBV13 and TRBJ1-2; 7 nucleotides line up with TRBD1. The germline V gene encodes CDR1 PRHDT and CDR2 FYEKMQ (reference sequence). After removal of 3 bases from V and 6 bases from J, the junction contained 4 bases not matched to a gene. CDR3 length: 13 residues.

This clonotype was observed many times. The rearrangement uses TRBV14 and TRBJ1-3; 9 bases fit TRBD1. This CDR3 is 15 amino acids long. The V gene end was trimmed by 5 bases and the J gene end by 0 bases; junction bases not matched to a gene: 2. In germline, CDR1 is SGHDN, CDR2 FVKESK. The CDR3 DNA sequence: TGTGCCAGCAGCGGGACAGGGTTCTCTGGAAACACCATATATTTT. This translates into CASSGTGFSGNTIYF.

This chain joins TRBV19 and TRBJ2-7; no firm D call. CDR3 length: 11 residues. CDR1 and CDR2 from the germline V gene are LNHDA and SQIVND (reference sequence). Trimming pared 5 bases from V and 4 bases from J, leaving 6 bases between. This chain's CDR3 is CASSAFYEQYF. CDR3 bases: TGTGCCAGTAGTGCTTTTTACGAGCAGTACTTC.

This clonotype was counted only a few times. This rearrangement joins TRBV9 to TRBJ2-3; D gene ambiguous. Between the trimmed V and J ends, which lost 0 bases and 1 base, there was a span of 9 bases. CDR1 and CDR2 from the germline V gene are SGDLS and YYNGEE. The CDR3 has 15 residues. The DNA of the CDR3 is TGTGCCAGCAGCGTAGATGGGGTTGGCACAGATACGCAGTATTTT. It is translated as CASSVDGVGTDTQYF.

This clonotype was counted between two and nine times. The chain joins TRBV15 to TRBJ2-3, with unresolved D. Germline V gene lookup returns CDR1 LNHNV and CDR2 YYDKDF (reference sequence). This CDR3 has 13 residues. The ends were cut back, 4 bases at V and 6 bases at J, with 11 bases in the middle. CDR3 amino acids: CATSTSPSDTQYF. Here the CDR3 DNA reads TGTGCCACCAGCACGAGTCCCAGCGATACGCAGTATTTT.

The chain employs TRBV5-4 and TRBJ2-3; 7 nucleotides line up with TRBD2. The trim removed 4 bases at V and 1 base at J, leaving 3 bases unmatched. The CDR3 has 14 residues. CDR1 SGHNT and CDR2 YYREEE come from the germline V gene (reference sequence). The CDR3 DNA reads TGTGCCAGCAGCCGACTAGCAGGCACAGATACGCAGTATTTT. Its translation is CASSRLAGTDTQYF.

The rearrangement joins TRBV20-1 to TRBJ1-5; tentatively, D is TRBD1 (5 bases). This CDR3 spans 16 amino acids. The V gene's germline CDR1 is DFQATT and CDR2 SNEGSKA (reference sequence). V was shortened by 6 bases and J by 0 bases, with 18 bases between the two germline ends. CDR3 in amino acids: CSAPPQGENSNQPQHF. The CDR3 region has the DNA TGCAGTGCCCCCCCCCAGGGCGAAAATAGCAATCAGCCCCAGCATTTT.

This clonotype was counted at least ten times. V and J are TRBV7-2 and TRBJ1-1; D remains unclear. CDR1 and CDR2 from the germline V gene are SGHTA and FQGNSA. V gave up 1 base and J gave up 1 base, with 10 bases separating them. CDR3 length: 15 amino acids. The DNA of the CDR3 is TGTGCCAGCAGCTTAGGACACAGAAAGAACACTGAAGCTTTCTTT. It specifies CASSLGHRKNTEAFF.

The chain carries TRBV7-8 and TRBJ1-4, with D unresolved. The germline gives CDR1 SGHVS, CDR2 FQNEAQ. V lost 5 bases and J 11 bases, leaving 12 bases between the germline ends. The length of the CDR3 is 12 residues. CDR3 sequence reads: CASSQRLGKLFF. The DNA of the CDR3 is TGTGCCAGCAGCCAGAGGTTGGGGAAACTGTTTTTT. The variable domain in full, completed from reference TRBV7-8 and TRBJ1-4, reads GAGVSQSPRYKVAKRGQDVALRCDPISGHVSLFWYQQALGQGPEFLTYFQNEAQLDKSGLPSDRFFAERPEGSVSTLKIQRTQQEDSAVYLCASSQRLGKLFFGSGTQLSVL.

This clonotype occurred a few times. A much larger clone differs from this one at a single base, so this may be a read error. The chain has TRBV14 and TRBJ2-3; TRBD2 agrees at 8 bases. The germline V gene encodes CDR1 SGHDN and CDR2 FVKESK. The CDR3 runs to 16 residues. V shed 4 bases and J 2 bases; nucleotides not matched to a gene: 8. The CDR3 reads CASSPPAGAVTDTQYF. The DNA of the CDR3 is TGTGCCAGCAGCCCTCCAGCGGGAGCGGTCACAGATACGCAGTATTTT.

The genes are TRBV5-1 and TRBJ2-1, with 8 positions matching TRBD2. This CDR3 has 16 residues. Germline-derived CDR1 and CDR2 are SGHRS and YFSETQ. Germline trimming cut 0 bases from V and 9 bases from J; bases unmatched to any gene: 11. Here the CDR3 DNA reads TGCGCCAGCAGCTTGGGGGGCGGGGGGACCTCGGGTGAGCAGTTCTTC. Translating gives CASSLGGGGTSGEQFF.

Concerning this clonotype: A much larger clone is a single base away; this may be a read error. The CDR3 region has the DNA TGTACCAGCAGCTTAGAGGCCAGGACCTGCGAGCAGTACTTC. Translation gives CTSSLEARTCEQYF. The chain uses TRBV7-6 and TRBJ2-7; the D is unclear. The CDR3 is made up of 14 amino acids. The germline V gene has CDR1 SGHVS and CDR2 FNYEAQ.

This clonotype was observed many times. The chain recombines TRBV30 with TRBJ1-1, with 9 bases that match TRBD1. J gave up 8 bases and V 3 bases, and 1 base lay outside the gene matches. Per the germline V gene, CDR1 is GTSNPN and CDR2 is SVGIG (reference sequence). The CDR3 has 11 residues. CDR3 sequence reads: CAWRGTGEAFF. The CDR3 DNA reads as TGTGCCTGGAGAGGGACAGGGGAAGCTTTCTTT.

This clonotype was recorded many times. This chain links TRBV10-3 with TRBJ1-4, with a weak D call TRBD1 (5 bases). V was pared by 6 bases and J by 7 bases, with 15 bases between. The CDR3 is made up of 14 amino acids. The germline CDR1 and CDR2 sequences are ENHRY and SYGVKD. The CDR3 region has the DNA TGTGCCATCAGCGGGGGATCGTCATCTGAAAAACTGTTTTTT. Residues: CAISGGSSSEKLFF.

This clonotype was counted many times. The gene calls are TRBV19 and TRBJ2-2; TRBD2 is a possible D gene (6 bases). Germline loops: CDR1 LNHDA, CDR2 SQIVND (reference sequence). V shed 1 base and J shed 4 bases, with 10 bases lying between them. The CDR3 is 15 residues long. The CDR3 nucleotides read TGTGCCAGTAGTATAGCGGGGAGGAGCACCGGGGAGCTGTTTTTT. Its translation: CASSIAGRSTGELFF.

The chain carries TRBV7-3 and TRBJ2-1; D is unresolved. This CDR3 comprises 14 residues. Looked up from germline, CDR1 is SGHTA and CDR2 is FQGTGA. V lost 1 base and J lost 3, with 7 bases in between. CDR3 coding DNA: TGTGCCAGCAGCTTAAATAGCCTCTACAATGAGCAGTTCTTC. Its protein is CASSLNSLYNEQFF. The full variable domain, rest sourced from reference TRBV7-3 and TRBJ2-1, is GAGVSQTPSNKVTEKGKYVELRCDPISGHTALYWYRQSLGQGPEFLIYFQGTGAADDSGLPNDRFFAVRPEGSVSTLKIQRTERGDSAVYLCASSLNSLYNEQFFGPGTRLTVL.

This rearrangement joins TRBV25-1 to TRBJ2-1, with a possible D match to TRBD1 (5 bases). Germline loops: CDR1 MGHDK, CDR2 SYGVNS. Trimming removed 6 bases at V and 14 bases at J, with 23 bases between. This CDR3 has 14 amino acids. The chain's CDR3 is CASSPLDMRLKEFF. CDR3 in DNA: TGTGCCAGCAGCCCCCTGGACATGAGGCTAAAAGAGTTCTTC.

The V call is TRBV4-1, the J call TRBJ1-6; 7 bases align to TRBD1. The CDR3 has 15 residues. Germline V gene data show CDR1 as MGHRA and CDR2 as YSYEKL. The trim removed 5 bases at V and 6 bases at J, leaving 7 bases unmatched. The CDR3 region has the DNA TGCGCCAGCAGCTTGGCCGGGACAGTTAATTCACCCCTCCACTTT. This translates into CASSLAGTVNSPLHF.

As regards this clonotype: At one boundary the junction diverges from the germline segment, which might be a read error. This rearrangement joins TRBV5-6 to TRBJ1-2, with no clear D. The CDR3 spans 17 residues. Germline loops: CDR1 SGHDT, CDR2 YYEEEE. CDR3 nucleotides: TGTGTCAGCAGCCCCGCCCCGTCGGGGTCGTTTAACTATGGCTACACCTTC. It yields the protein CVSSPAPSGSFNYGYTF.

This clonotype was detected once. A much bigger clone sits one base away, suggesting this may be a read error. The genes are TRBV6-4 and TRBJ1-5; D remains unclear. This CDR3 has 18 amino acids. CDR1 and CDR2 from the germline V gene are MRHNA and SNTAGT. CDR3 loop: CACSDSTRVEYSNQPQHF. The CDR3 DNA follows: TGTGCCTGCAGTGACTCGACGCGAGTAGAATATAGCAATCAGCCCCAGCATTTT.

In this sample, this clonotype turned up a few times. This may stem from a read error, because a much larger clone lies one nucleotide away. The chain employs TRBV11-1 and TRBJ2-3, with TRBD1 matching over 8 bases. The J segment lost 5 bases and the V segment lost 5 bases, leaving 9 bases of the junction unmatched. The CDR3 consists of 15 residues. CDR1 and CDR2 (germline): SGHAT, FQDESV (reference sequence). The CDR3 bases are TGTGCCAGCAGCCTCGGCAGGGGGCAGAGAGATACGCAGTATTTT. Protein product: CASSLGRGQRDTQYF.

CDR3 loop: CASSQEVEATYEQYF. The CDR3 DNA is TGCGCCAGCAGCCAAGAAGTAGAAGCTACCTACGAGCAGTACTTC. V gene TRBV4-3 combines with J gene TRBJ2-7; D gene ambiguous. Trimming pared 0 bases from V and 2 bases from J, leaving 11 bases between. CDR1 and CDR2 (germline): LGHNA, YSLEER. The CDR3 is 15 residues long.

As concerns this clonotype: A junction end diverges from the germline sequence, so it may reflect a read error. The rearrangement joins TRBV7-3 to TRBJ2-5, with D possibly being TRBD1 (6 bases). The CDR3 length is 13 residues. CDR1 is SGHTA and CDR2 is FQGTGA in the germline V gene. The CDR3 loop is CANSRDRQETQYF. DNA of the CDR3: TGTGCCAACAGCCGAGACAGGCAAGAGACCCAGTACTTC. Supplemented by reference TRBV7-3 and TRBJ2-5, the full variable domain reads GAGVSQTPSNKVTEKGKYVELRCDPISGHTALYWYRQSLGQGPEFLIYFQGTGAADDSGLPNDRFFAVRPEGSVSTLKIQRTERGDSAVYLCANSRDRQETQYFGPGTRLLVL.

V gene TRBV6-1 combines with J gene TRBJ1-3, with 8 bases fitting TRBD1. Germline loops: CDR1 MNHNS, CDR2 SASEGT. The CDR3 totals 14 residues. With 6 bases clipped from V and 6 bases from J, the junction kept 7 bases outside the gene matches. The CDR3 loop reads CASSRDRRTNTIYF. CDR3 coding DNA: TGTGCCAGCAGCCGGGACAGGCGTACAAACACCATATATTTT.

This clonotype was seen at least ten times. V usage is TRBV19 and J usage is TRBJ1-5; no reliable D call. With 1 base removed from V and 2 bases from J, the gap between germline ends came to 15 bases. CDR3 length: 17 amino acids. Germline assignment: CDR1 LNHDA and CDR2 SQIVND (reference sequence). The CDR3 coding sequence is TGTGCCAGTAGTATAGGCCTTCGGGTACGGGGCAATCAGCCCCAGCATTTT. Its protein product is CASSIGLRVRGNQPQHF. The full variable domain, its missing parts supplied by reference TRBV19 and TRBJ1-5, is DGGITQSPKYLFRKEGQNVTLSCEQNLNHDAMYWYRQDPGQGLRLIYYSQIVNDFQKGDIAEGYSVSREKKESFPLTVTSAQKNPTAFYLCASSIGLRVRGNQPQHFGDGTRLSIL.